This T cell receptor (beta chain) is drawn from a study of blood T cells in healthy people across ages. Germline values: CDR1 LGHNA, CDR2 YSLEER. With V trimmed by 0 bases and J by 4 bases, 8 bases remained unmatched. The CDR3 is made up of 17 amino acids. Primed by a sample-barcoded 5' primer and a J-beta primer mix, a second PCR proceeded for about 6 to 12 cycles. MiXCR, applied by TCRdb to the 5' RACE reads, yields one record per CDR3 protein. The sample includes about a million distinct CDR3 sequences, about 53% of them seen just once. The chain uses TRBV4-3 and TRBJ2-1; 8 bases fit TRBD2. Sequenced sample: blood. The origin of this receptor is a woman in her fifties or sixties in good health. CDR3 loop: CASSQDRVAGPYNEQFF. The CDR3 coding sequence is TGCGCCAGCAGCCAAGATAGGGTAGCGGGACCATACAATGAGCAGTTCTTC.